This entry lists 19 T cell receptor beta chains sequenced from one sample in a study of cytomegalovirus exposure and HLA in healthy donors. The PCR ran on 60 Vbeta and 13 Jbeta primers. Profiled with immunoSEQ multiplex PCR; TCRdb holds only in-frame clones, not every one. The sample lists about 170,000 clones, less than 80% occurring once. Sequenced sample: PBMCs. Every receptor here comes from a female donor in good health and CMV-seronegative.

The chain combines TRBV11-2 with TRBJ2-1, with TRBD2 identical over 12 bases. V trimming: 5 bases; J trimming: 4 bases; junction bases outside the gene matches: 6. Germline loops: CDR1 SGHAT, CDR2 FQNNGV. The CDR3 has 16 residues. The CDR3 DNA follows: TGTGCCAGCAGCACGGGACTAGCGGGCACTTACAATGAGCAGTTCTTC. Translation gives CASSTGLAGTYNEQFF.

CDR3: CASRHQTANQPQHF. In DNA, the CDR3 is TGTGCCAGTAGACATCAGACAGCAAATCAGCCCCAGCATTTT. V and J are TRBV19 and TRBJ1-5; tentatively, D is TRBD1 (5 bases). V lost 6 bases, J lost 4 bases, and 13 bases lay in between. Germline CDR1 reads LNHDA; CDR2 reads SQIVND (reference sequence). This CDR3 comprises 14 residues.

The gene calls are TRBV6-4 and TRBJ2-2; no reliable D call. V was trimmed by 4 bases and J by 1 base, leaving 7 bases between them. The CDR3 length is 14 residues. The V gene's germline CDR1 is MRHNA and CDR2 SNTAGT. DNA of the CDR3: TGTGCCAGCAGTGTGCAACAGAACACCGGGGAGCTGTTTTTT. Protein product: CASSVQQNTGELFF.

V and J are TRBV19 and TRBJ2-7; 9 nucleotides match TRBD1. The germline CDR1 and CDR2 sequences are LNHDA and SQIVND (reference sequence). This CDR3 has 14 residues. V lost 4 bases and J lost 4; bases outside the gene matches: 5. The CDR3 here is CASSTGQGPYEQYF. The CDR3 nucleotides are TGTGCCAGTAGTACTGGACAGGGGCCATACGAGCAGTACTTC.

This clone was detected a few times. This chain links TRBV28 with TRBJ2-1; TRBD2 is a possible D gene (6 bases). Germline V gene sequence: CDR1 MDHEN, CDR2 SYDVKM. V lost 7 bases and J 9 bases, leaving 19 bases between the germline ends. The CDR3 has 14 amino acids. The CDR3 loop reads CASNTGDRRGEQFF. Written as DNA, the CDR3 is TGTGCCAGCAATACGGGAGACCGCCGGGGTGAGCAGTTCTTC.

The V gene is TRBV9, the J gene TRBJ2-7, with 10 bases fitting TRBD1. The CDR3 extends over 17 amino acids. The junction had 15 bases not matched to a gene; V was cut back by 2 bases and J by 7 bases. Germline CDR1 reads SGDLS; CDR2 reads YYNGEE. In nucleotides, the CDR3 is TGTGCCAGCAGCGTCAACGTGCGGGACAGGGGATCGAGTGAGCAGTACTTC. It encodes CASSVNVRDRGSSEQYF.

The V and J genes are TRBV6-5 and TRBJ1-4; no clear D gene. The CDR3 covers 14 residues. Germline-derived CDR1 and CDR2 are MNHEY and SVGAGI. V lost 8 bases, J lost 7 bases, and 17 bases lay in between. The CDR3 coding sequence is TGTGCCAGCTCGGATGAGGGCGAGTCTGAAAAACTGTTTTTT. The encoded protein is CASSDEGESEKLFF.

This chain uses TRBV4-2 with TRBJ2-7; TRBD2 is a possible D gene (6 bases). Trimming removed 4 bases from V and 3 bases from J, with 19 bases in between. CDR3 length: 16 amino acids. CDR1 is LGHNA and CDR2 is YNFKEQ in the germline V gene. CDR3 coding DNA: TGTGCCAGCAGCCGTGGAGGGCTAGCAGATAGCTACGAGCAGTACTTC. This translates into CASSRGGLADSYEQYF.

This clone was observed once. This chain uses TRBV29-1 with TRBJ1-2, with D possibly being TRBD1 (5 bases). CDR3 length: 13 residues. The V gene lost 3 bases and the J gene lost 4 bases, with 12 bases spanning the gap. Germline V gives CDR1 SQVTM, CDR2 ANQGSEA. CDR3 coding DNA: TGCAGCGTTGAGGTGGGGGGGTCCTATGGCTACACCTTC. Residues: CSVEVGGSYGYTF. Full variable domain (rest looked up from reference TRBV29-1 and TRBJ1-2): SAVISQKPSRDICQRGTSLTIQCQVDSQVTMMFWYRQQPGQSLTLIATANQGSEATYESGFVIDKFPISRPNLTFSTLTVSNMSPEDSSIYLCSVEVGGSYGYTFGSGTRLTVV.

In its sample, this clone was seen a few times. The chain combines TRBV5-1 with TRBJ1-2; D is unresolved. This CDR3 is 15 amino acids long. CDR1 SGHRS and CDR2 YFSETQ come from the germline V gene. Trimming stripped 3 bases from V and 1 base from J, with 13 bases between. The CDR3 DNA is TGCGCCAGCAGCTCGGATTCACAGCTTAACTATGGCTACACCTTC. It translates to CASSSDSQLNYGYTF.

This clone was counted a few times. The chain carries TRBV5-6 and TRBJ2-7; D ambiguous. This CDR3 is built from 15 residues. CDR1 and CDR2 (germline): SGHDT, YYEEEE. V lost 3 bases and J 2 bases, leaving 15 bases between the germline ends. CDR3 in amino acids: CASSSRRGKTYEQYF. The CDR3, as DNA: TGTGCCAGCAGCTCCCGCCGAGGCAAGACCTACGAGCAGTACTTC.

The J gene is TRBJ1-5, the V gene TRBV29-1; D unclear. CDR1 and CDR2 (germline): SQVTM, ANQGSEA. The ends were cut back, 1 base at V and 7 bases at J, with 11 bases in the middle. The CDR3 is made up of 13 amino acids. The CDR3 reads CSVEVGGNQPQHF. The CDR3 DNA is TGCAGCGTTGAAGTAGGAGGGAACCAGCCCCAGCATTTT.

The chain has TRBV10-3 and TRBJ2-7, with 8 bases lining up with TRBD1. The CDR3 sequence is 13 residues long. Germline V gene data show CDR1 as ENHRY and CDR2 as SYGVKD. Trimming removed 4 bases from V and 2 bases from J; junction bases left unmatched: 1. Written as DNA, the CDR3 is TGTGCCATCAGTGTACAGGGGGCCTACGAGCAGTACTTC. It is translated as CAISVQGAYEQYF.

The table lists this clone with a few counts. J is TRBJ2-7 and V is TRBV10-3, with 8 bases aligning to TRBD1. The CDR3 sequence is 13 residues long. CDR1 ENHRY and CDR2 SYGVKD come from the germline V gene. V shed 6 bases and J 5 bases; nucleotides not matched to a gene: 6. The CDR3 spells CAISTRGRDEQYF. CDR3 nucleotides: TGTGCCATCAGCACCAGGGGGCGGGACGAGCAGTACTTC.

The chain joins TRBV11-2 to TRBJ1-6, with 7 bases fitting TRBD1. The germline V gene has CDR1 SGHAT and CDR2 FQNNGV. J gave up 10 bases and V 4 bases, and 16 bases lay outside the gene matches. This CDR3 comprises 17 residues. The CDR3 sequence: CASSSYPITGVESPLHF. The CDR3 nucleotides read TGTGCCAGCAGCTCCTATCCTATAACAGGGGTGGAATCACCCCTCCACTTT.

V usage is TRBV7-9 and J usage is TRBJ2-7; no firm D call. CDR3 size: 13 residues. In germline, CDR1 is SEHNR, CDR2 FQNEAQ (reference sequence). The germline V and J ends were trimmed by 5 bases and 3 bases, with 11 bases remaining between them. This CDR3 is CASSPHLVYEQYF. CDR3 DNA sequence: TGTGCCAGCAGCCCTCATCTAGTCTACGAGCAGTACTTC.

CDR3 region: CASSSYASGAKETQYF. The CDR3 DNA is TGTGCCAGCAGTTCTTATGCCTCAGGGGCGAAAGAGACCCAGTACTTC. The chain couples TRBV28 to TRBJ2-5, with a possible D match to TRBD1 (6 bases). Trimming shortened V by 4 bases and J by 3 bases, and 18 bases separated the two germline ends. This CDR3 region has 16 residues. Germline CDR1 MDHEN, CDR2 SYDVKM. Combining the CDR3 with reference TRBV28 and TRBJ2-5 gives the whole variable domain DVKVTQSSRYLVKRTGEKVFLECVQDMDHENMFWYRQDPGLGLRLIYFSYDVKMKEKGDIPEGYSVSREKKERFSLILESASTNQTSMYLCASSSYASGAKETQYFGPGTRLLVL.

The J gene is TRBJ1-4, the V gene TRBV5-1; D is unclear. The germline V and J ends were trimmed by 0 bases and 8 bases, with 11 bases remaining between them. The CDR3 has 14 amino acids. The germline CDR1 and CDR2 sequences are SGHRS and YFSETQ. The CDR3 region has the DNA TGCGCCAGCAGCTTGGGTGCGAATTCCGAAAAACTGTTTTTT. Translation gives CASSLGANSEKLFF.

V usage is TRBV13 and J usage is TRBJ2-5, with TRBD1 matching 7 bases. This CDR3 is 14 amino acids long. The germline CDR1 and CDR2 sequences are PRHDT and FYEKMQ (reference sequence). The J segment lost 3 bases and the V segment lost 7 bases, leaving 8 bases of the junction unmatched. CDR3 protein: CASNHRQGEETQYF. The CDR3 DNA is TGTGCCAGCAACCACCGCCAGGGGGAAGAGACCCAGTACTTC.